This TCR beta chain comes out of a study of Ad26.COV2.S vaccination and SARS-CoV-2 variants. Study information: The COV1001 Ad26.COV2.S trial arm included the donor. Findings and limits, study-wide: Spike-specific TCR breadth ran higher among vaccine recipients than placebo recipients. Researchers cautioned that TCR breadth and depth analyses may have underestimated total T cell responses.

Germline V CDR1 and CDR2: MNHEY, SVGAGI. The CDR3 is 15 amino acids. J was trimmed by 5 bases and V by 2 bases; bases with no gene match: 8. As to this clone: The target antigen is unknown.

Clones were read by immunoSEQ multiplex PCR, and TCRdb kept only the in-frame ones, dropping some. The sample carries 300,000 to 400,000 clones, roughly 91% recorded once. The treatment: some 20 received Ad26.COV2.S at low or high dose, single or two shots; about five received placebo; per-sample allocation not given. Day 63 after the first injection of vaccine or placebo was the sampling time. The specimen was peripheral blood, collected in a trial of Ad26.COV2.S vaccine versus placebo. The chain combines TRBV6-5 with TRBJ2-5; the match to TRBD1 covers 7 bases. This TCR derives from a person aged 18-60 years who received the Ad26.COV2.S COVID-19 vaccine or a placebo. This CDR3 is CASSYGDRAFETQYF. CDR3 nucleotides: TGTGCCAGCAGTTACGGCGACAGGGCTTTCGAGACCCAGTACTTC.